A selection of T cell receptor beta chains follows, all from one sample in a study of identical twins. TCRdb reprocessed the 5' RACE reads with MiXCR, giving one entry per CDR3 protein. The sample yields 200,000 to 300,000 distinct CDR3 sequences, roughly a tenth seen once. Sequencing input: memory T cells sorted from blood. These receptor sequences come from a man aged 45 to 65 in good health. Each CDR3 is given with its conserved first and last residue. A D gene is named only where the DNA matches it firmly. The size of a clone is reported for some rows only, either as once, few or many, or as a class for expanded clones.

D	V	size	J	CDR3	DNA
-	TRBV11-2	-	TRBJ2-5	CASRRVDVLGTQYF	TGTGCCAGCCGCCGCGTGGATGTGTTGGGGACCCAGTACTTC
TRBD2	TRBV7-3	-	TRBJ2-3	CASSPRLAGVDTQYF	TGTGCCAGCAGCCCCCGACTAGCGGGAGTCGATACGCAGTATTTT
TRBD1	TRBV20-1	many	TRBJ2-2	CSARDLRLGQGGTGELFF	TGCAGTGCTAGAGATCTCCGGCTTGGACAGGGGGGAACCGGGGAGCTGTTTTTT
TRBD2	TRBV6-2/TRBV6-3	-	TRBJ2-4	CASSYPLGLAQAKNIQYF	TGTGCCAGCAGTTACCCATTAGGACTAGCCCAAGCCAAAAACATTCAGTACTTC
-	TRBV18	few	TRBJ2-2	CASSPGSGNTGELFF	TGTGCCAGCTCACCAGGTAGCGGAAACACCGGGGAGCTGTTTTTT
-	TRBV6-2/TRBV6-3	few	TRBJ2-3	CASSYSWTESTDTQYF	TGTGCCAGCAGTTACTCTTGGACGGAAAGCACAGATACGCAGTATTTT
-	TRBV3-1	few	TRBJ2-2	CASSQGGGGRTGELFF	TGTGCCAGCAGCCAAGGAGGGGGGGGAAGAACCGGGGAGCTGTTTTTT
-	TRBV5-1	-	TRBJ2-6	CASSLVGSQSSGANVLTF	TGCGCCAGCAGCTTGGTAGGCAGCCAAAGCTCTGGGGCCAACGTCCTGACTTTC
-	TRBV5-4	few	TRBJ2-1	CASSLDPGHNEQFF	TGTGCCAGCAGCTTGGATCCGGGACACAATGAGCAGTTCTTC
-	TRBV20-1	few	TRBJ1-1	CSATGVMNTEAFF	TGCAGTGCTACAGGAGTCATGAACACTGAAGCTTTCTTT
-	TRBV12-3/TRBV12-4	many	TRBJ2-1	CASSLAGGTYNEQFF	TGTGCCAGCAGTTTAGCGGGAGGCACCTACAATGAGCAGTTCTTC
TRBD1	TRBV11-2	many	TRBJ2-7	CASSARDRGYEQYF	TGTGCCAGCAGCGCCCGGGACAGGGGGTACGAGCAGTACTTC
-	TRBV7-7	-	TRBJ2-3	CASSRRSGSGSDTQYF	TGTGCCAGCAGCCGACGGTCAGGATCCGGGTCAGATACGCAGTATTTT
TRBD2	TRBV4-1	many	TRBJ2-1	CASSQRTSGGQIYNEQFF	TGCGCCAGCAGCCAAAGGACTAGCGGGGGGCAAATTTACAATGAGCAGTTCTTC
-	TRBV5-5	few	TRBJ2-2	CASSSGGWELFF	TGTGCCAGCAGCTCTGGGGGGTGGGAGCTGTTTTTT
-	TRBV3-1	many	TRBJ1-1	CASSQGDRLGAFF	TGTGCCAGCAGCCAAGGTGACAGGTTAGGGGCTTTCTTT
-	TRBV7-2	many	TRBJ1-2	CASSSLRMEGYTF	TGTGCCAGCAGCTCACTGAGGATGGAGGGCTACACCTTC
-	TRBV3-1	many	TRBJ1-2	CASSQDAREPLHGYTF	TGTGCCAGCAGCCAAGATGCCAGGGAACCCCTTCATGGCTACACCTTC
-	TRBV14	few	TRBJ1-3	CASSQEIVSGNTIYF	TGTGCCAGCAGCCAAGAGATTGTCTCTGGAAACACCATATATTTT
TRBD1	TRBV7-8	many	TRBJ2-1	CASSLQGDSSYNEQFF	TGTGCCAGCAGCCTACAGGGGGATAGCTCCTACAATGAGCAGTTCTTC
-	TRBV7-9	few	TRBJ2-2	CASQHLEWVAGELFF	TGTGCCAGTCAACACCTTGAATGGGTGGCCGGGGAGCTGTTTTTT
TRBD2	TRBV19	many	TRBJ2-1	CASSAGVSNEQFF	TGTGCCAGTAGCGCGGGAGTATCAAATGAGCAGTTCTTC
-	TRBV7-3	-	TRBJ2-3	CASSPAGVGRGSTDTQYF	TGTGCCAGCAGCCCCGCTGGGGTGGGTCGCGGAAGCACAGATACGCAGTATTTT
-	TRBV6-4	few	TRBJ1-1	CASRASLNTEAFF	TGTGCCAGCAGGGCCTCTTTGAACACTGAAGCTTTCTTT
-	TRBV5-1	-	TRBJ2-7	CASSVSGPPYEQYF	TGCGCCAGCAGCGTTTCAGGTCCCCCCTACGAGCAGTACTTC
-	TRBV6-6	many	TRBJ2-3	CASIPGAGSTQYF	TGTGCCAGCATCCCGGGGGCTGGCAGTACGCAGTATTTT
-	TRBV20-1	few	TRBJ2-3	CSAPSGLGTDTQYF	TGCAGTGCTCCCTCCGGCCTGGGCACAGATACGCAGTATTTT
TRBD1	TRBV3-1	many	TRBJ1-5	CASSLGTGNQPQHF	TGTGCCAGCAGCCTTGGGACAGGCAATCAGCCCCAGCATTTT
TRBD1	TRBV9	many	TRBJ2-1	CASSPRGTDYSYNEQFF	TGTGCCAGCAGCCCACGAGGGACAGACTACTCCTACAATGAGCAGTTCTTC
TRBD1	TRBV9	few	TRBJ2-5	CASSPSAQAGTGAETQYF	TGTGCCAGCAGCCCTAGTGCCCAAGCCGGGACAGGGGCCGAGACCCAGTACTTC
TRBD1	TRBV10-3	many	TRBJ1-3	CAISKQGRSGNTIYF	TGTGCCATCAGTAAACAGGGGCGCTCTGGAAACACCATATATTTT
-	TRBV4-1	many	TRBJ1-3	CASSQDYGIRGNTIYF	TGCGCCAGCAGCCAAGATTACGGTATTCGGGGAAACACCATATATTTT
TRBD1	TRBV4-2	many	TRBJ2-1	CASSQDEDRTYNEQFF	TGTGCCAGCAGCCAAGACGAGGACAGGACCTACAATGAGCAGTTCTTC
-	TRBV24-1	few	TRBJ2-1	CATELYNEQFF	TGTGCCACCGAATTGTACAATGAGCAGTTCTTC
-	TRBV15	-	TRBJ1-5	CATSRDYIGGDQPQHF	TGTGCCACCAGCAGAGATTACATCGGAGGGGATCAGCCCCAGCATTTT
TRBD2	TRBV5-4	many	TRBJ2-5	CASSFGGEETQYF	TGTGCCAGCAGCTTCGGGGGGGAAGAGACCCAGTACTTC
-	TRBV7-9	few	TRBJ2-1	CASSFRGHEQFF	TGTGCCAGCAGCTTCCGGGGGCATGAGCAGTTCTTC
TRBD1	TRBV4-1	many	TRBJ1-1	CASSQTGSGNTEAFF	TGCGCCAGCAGCCAGACAGGGTCGGGGAACACTGAAGCTTTCTTT
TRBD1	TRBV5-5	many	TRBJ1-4	CASSLLGQNEKLFF	TGTGCCAGCAGCCTCTTGGGACAGAATGAAAAACTGTTTTTT
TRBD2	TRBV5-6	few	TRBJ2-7	CASRHREGLYEQYF	TGTGCCAGCAGGCACCGGGAGGGATTATACGAGCAGTACTTC
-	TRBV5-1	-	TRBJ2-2	CASSFSTQNTGELFF	TGCGCCAGCAGCTTCTCGACTCAGAACACCGGGGAGCTGTTTTTT
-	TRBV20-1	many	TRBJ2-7	CSARDLAGLLGYEQYF	TGCAGTGCTAGAGATCTGGCCGGCCTCTTGGGGTACGAGCAGTACTTC
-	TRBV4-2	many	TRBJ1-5	CASSSGRNSNQPQHF	TGTGCCAGCAGCTCCGGACGGAATAGCAATCAGCCCCAGCATTTT
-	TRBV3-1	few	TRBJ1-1	CASSQGPVTEAFF	TGTGCCAGCAGCCAAGGTCCGGTCACTGAAGCTTTCTTT
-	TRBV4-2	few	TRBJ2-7	CASSQGLTQSYEQYF	TGTGCCAGCAGCCAAGGATTAACACAGTCCTACGAGCAGTACTTC